A selection of T cell receptor beta chains follows, all from one sample in a study of beta chain features in type 1 diabetes. TCRdb's copy holds only in-frame clones and misses some; the assay was immunoSEQ multiplex PCR. This sample has around 650,000 clones, with roughly an eighth found just once. The sequenced sample was naive CD4+ T cells from blood. The origin of the receptors is a man between 25 and 39 years old with type 1 diabetes. Each CDR3 is given with its conserved first and last residue. D genes are given only for firm matches. Size tells how often a clone was seen (once, few, many) or the class of an expanded clone, and some rows leave it out.

v_call	j_call	clone_size	d_call	cdr3_aa	cdr3_nt
TRBV30	TRBJ2-7	NA	NA	CAWSESGRVHEQYF	TGTGCCTGGAGCGAGTCTGGCAGGGTACACGAGCAGTACTTC
TRBV4-3	TRBJ1-4	NA	TRBD1	CASSPRGNRGTTNEKLFF	TGCGCCAGCAGCCCCCGCGGGAACAGGGGAACAACTAATGAAAAACTGTTTTTT
TRBV5-1	TRBJ2-5	NA	TRBD2	CASRLTSAETQYF	TGCGCCAGCAGGTTGACTAGCGCCGAGACCCAGTACTTC
TRBV5-6	TRBJ2-5	NA	TRBD2	CASSSGLDQETQYF	TGTGCCAGCAGCTCGGGACTAGACCAAGAGACCCAGTACTTC
TRBV7-2	TRBJ2-1	NA	NA	CASSLDQQGEQFF	TGTGCCAGCAGCTTAGACCAGCAGGGCGAGCAGTTCTTC
TRBV14	TRBJ1-1	few	NA	CASSQGLQTEAFF	TGTGCCAGCAGCCAAGGGTTGCAGACTGAAGCTTTCTTT
TRBV5-1	TRBJ2-7	NA	TRBD1	CASSPGQGNEQYF	TGCGCCAGCAGCCCAGGACAGGGGAACGAGCAGTACTTC
TRBV7-3	TRBJ2-2	NA	NA	CASSLTRDGELFF	TGTGCCAGCAGCTTAACCCGGGACGGGGAGCTGTTTTTT
TRBV7-2	TRBJ2-3	NA	TRBD2	CASSPHLAAGPDTQYF	TGTGCCAGCAGCCCTCATCTAGCGGCCGGGCCAGATACGCAGTATTTT
TRBV6-1	TRBJ1-2	NA	TRBD1	CASIMTGNSYGYTF	TGTGCCAGCATTATGACAGGGAATTCCTATGGCTACACCTTC
TRBV7-9	TRBJ1-3	NA	NA	CASSLGSSGNTIYF	TGTGCCAGCAGCTTAGGGAGCTCTGGAAACACCATATATTTT
TRBV10-3	TRBJ1-1	few	TRBD1	CAISRQGDTEAFF	TGTGCCATCAGCCGACAGGGGGATACTGAAGCTTTCTTT
TRBV14	TRBJ2-1	NA	NA	CASSQETRAEQFF	TGTGCCAGCAGCCAAGAAACCAGGGCGGAGCAGTTCTTC
TRBV11-2	TRBJ2-1	NA	NA	CASSLDLVDNEQFF	TGTGCCAGCAGCTTAGATCTAGTTGACAATGAGCAGTTCTTC
TRBV27	TRBJ2-3	NA	TRBD1	CASSFWDRGEDTQYF	TGTGCCAGCAGTTTCTGGGACAGGGGCGAAGATACGCAGTATTTT
TRBV6-5	TRBJ1-4	NA	NA	CASSPNRGKLFF	TGTGCCAGCAGTCCTAACCGGGGAAAACTGTTTTTT
TRBV28	TRBJ2-1	once	NA	CASSLDKGGWYNEQFF	TGTGCCAGCAGTTTAGATAAGGGTGGATGGTACAATGAGCAGTTCTTC
TRBV9	TRBJ2-7	NA	NA	CASSVGSSSYEQYF	TGTGCCAGCAGCGTAGGCAGTTCGTCCTACGAGCAGTACTTC
TRBV15	TRBJ1-1	NA	NA	CATSPTSGAPTEAFF	TGTGCCACCAGCCCAACGTCGGGGGCCCCCACTGAAGCTTTCTTT
TRBV5-1	TRBJ2-1	few	NA	CASSLATHPSSDEQFF	TGCGCCAGCAGCTTGGCCACCCACCCAAGTTCGGATGAGCAGTTCTTC
TRBV7-9	TRBJ2-1	NA	TRBD1	CASSLVGGAIPYNEQFF	TGTGCCAGCAGCTTAGTAGGGGGCGCGATCCCGTACAATGAGCAGTTCTTC
TRBV2	TRBJ2-1	NA	NA	CASSGLLGDNEQFF	TGTGCCAGCAGTGGACTCCTGGGGGACAATGAGCAGTTCTTC
TRBV29-1	TRBJ1-2	NA	NA	CSVGSGANYGYTF	TGCAGCGTTGGTTCAGGGGCGAACTATGGCTACACCTTC
TRBV20-1	TRBJ2-7	few	NA	CSAREDYEQYF	TGCAGTGCTAGAGAGGACTACGAGCAGTACTTC
TRBV27	TRBJ2-7	NA	TRBD1	CASSLIMDRVDEQYF	TGTGCCAGCAGTTTGATTATGGACAGGGTCGACGAGCAGTACTTC
TRBV9	TRBJ1-2	NA	NA	CASSLAGGLGYGYTF	TGTGCCAGCAGCCTAGCGGGGGGGCTAGGCTATGGCTACACCTTC
TRBV5-4	TRBJ2-5	few	TRBD1	CASSVTGEETQYF	TGTGCCAGCAGCGTGACAGGGGAAGAGACCCAGTACTTC
TRBV2	TRBJ2-5	few	NA	CASSEGFNQETQYF	TGTGCCAGCAGTGAAGGGTTTAACCAAGAGACCCAGTACTTC
TRBV4-3	TRBJ1-2	few	NA	CASSQLTVGSHTF	TGCGCCAGCAGCCAACTGACAGTAGGTTCTCACACCTTC
TRBV14	TRBJ2-2	once	TRBD1	CASSQWTGLNTGELFF	TGTGCCAGCAGCCAGTGGACAGGCTTGAACACCGGGGAGCTGTTTTTT
TRBV30	TRBJ2-3	few	TRBD2	CAWSGATSGRTDTQYF	TGTGCCTGGAGCGGAGCGACTAGCGGGCGCACAGATACGCAGTATTTT
TRBV5-6	TRBJ1-2	NA	NA	CASSFTRMGGYTF	TGTGCCAGCAGCTTTACGAGGATGGGAGGCTACACCTTC
TRBV5-6	TRBJ2-5	NA	NA	CASSLRETQYF	TGTGCCAGCAGCTTGAGAGAGACCCAGTACTTC
TRBV5-1	TRBJ1-5	NA	NA	CASPGTGNQPQHF	TGCGCCTCCCCCGGAACGGGGAATCAGCCCCAGCATTTT
TRBV4-3	TRBJ2-3	NA	TRBD1	CASSQTGGFTDTQYF	TGCGCCAGCAGCCAAACAGGGGGTTTCACAGATACGCAGTATTTT
TRBV7-3	TRBJ2-2	NA	NA	CASSSHGGWGTGELFF	TGTGCCAGCAGCTCCCACGGGGGCTGGGGCACCGGGGAGCTGTTTTTT
TRBV11-1	TRBJ2-4	few	NA	CASSPEGGRINIQYF	TGTGCCAGCAGCCCTGAGGGGGGCCGTATAAACATTCAGTACTTC
TRBV28	TRBJ2-7	NA	NA	CASSPSTGNYEQYF	TGTGCCAGCAGCCCCTCCACAGGGAATTACGAGCAGTACTTC
TRBV7-7	TRBJ2-5	few	NA	CASSFGGGETQYF	TGTGCTAGCAGCTTTGGGGGCGGTGAGACCCAGTACTTC
TRBV28	TRBJ2-2	few	NA	CASKIGGEINTGELFF	TGTGCCAGCAAAATAGGAGGCGAGATCAACACCGGGGAGCTGTTTTTT
TRBV28	TRBJ1-2	few	NA	CASSLGAADYRSYGYTF	TGTGCCAGCTCCCTAGGGGCGGCAGACTACCGTTCCTATGGCTACACCTTC
TRBV7-2	TRBJ2-5	few	TRBD1	CASSPGTAYQETQYF	TGTGCCAGCAGCCCTGGGACAGCGTACCAAGAGACCCAGTACTTC